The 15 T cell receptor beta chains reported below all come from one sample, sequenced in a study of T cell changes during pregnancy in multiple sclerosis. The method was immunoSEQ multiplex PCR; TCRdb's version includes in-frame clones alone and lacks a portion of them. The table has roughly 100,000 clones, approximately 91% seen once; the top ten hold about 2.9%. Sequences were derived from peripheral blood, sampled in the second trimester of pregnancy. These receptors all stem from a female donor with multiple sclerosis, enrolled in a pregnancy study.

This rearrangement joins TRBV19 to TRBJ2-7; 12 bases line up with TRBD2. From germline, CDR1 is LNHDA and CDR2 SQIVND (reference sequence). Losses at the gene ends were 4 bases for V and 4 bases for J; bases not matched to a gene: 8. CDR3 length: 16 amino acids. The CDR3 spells CASSTLTSGRRYEQYF. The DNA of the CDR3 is TGTGCCAGTAGTACCCTGACTAGCGGGAGACGTTACGAGCAGTACTTC.

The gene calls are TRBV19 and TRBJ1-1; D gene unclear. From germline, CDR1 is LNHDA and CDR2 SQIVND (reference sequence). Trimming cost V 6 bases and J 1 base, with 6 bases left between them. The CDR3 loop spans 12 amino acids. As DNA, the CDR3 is TGTGCCAGTAGGCCGGGGAACACTGAAGCTTTCTTT. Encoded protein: CASRPGNTEAFF.

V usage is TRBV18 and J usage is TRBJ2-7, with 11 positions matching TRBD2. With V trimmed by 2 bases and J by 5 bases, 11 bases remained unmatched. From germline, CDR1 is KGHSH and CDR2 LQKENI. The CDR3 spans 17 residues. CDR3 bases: TGTGCCAGCTCACCAAACCCCTGGCTAGCGGGAGGAGACGAGCAGTACTTC. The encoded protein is CASSPNPWLAGGDEQYF.

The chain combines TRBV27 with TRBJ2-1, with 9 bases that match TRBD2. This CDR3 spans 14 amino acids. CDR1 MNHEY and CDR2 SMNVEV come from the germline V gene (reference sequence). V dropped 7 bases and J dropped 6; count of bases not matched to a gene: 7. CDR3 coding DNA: TGTGCCAGCATGTCTAGCGGGATACGCAATGAGCAGTTCTTC. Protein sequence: CASMSSGIRNEQFF.

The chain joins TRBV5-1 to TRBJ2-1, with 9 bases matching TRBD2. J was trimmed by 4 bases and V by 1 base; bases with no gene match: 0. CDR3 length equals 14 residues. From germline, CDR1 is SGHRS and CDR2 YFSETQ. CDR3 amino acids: CASSLTSGYNEQFF. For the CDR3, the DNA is TGCGCCAGCAGCTTGACTAGCGGGTACAATGAGCAGTTCTTC.

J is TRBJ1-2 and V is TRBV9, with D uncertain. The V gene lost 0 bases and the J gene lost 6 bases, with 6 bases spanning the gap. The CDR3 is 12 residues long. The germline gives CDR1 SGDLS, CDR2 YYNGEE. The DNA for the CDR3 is TGTGCCAGCAGCGTAGTCGTTCATGGCTACACCTTC. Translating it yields CASSVVVHGYTF.

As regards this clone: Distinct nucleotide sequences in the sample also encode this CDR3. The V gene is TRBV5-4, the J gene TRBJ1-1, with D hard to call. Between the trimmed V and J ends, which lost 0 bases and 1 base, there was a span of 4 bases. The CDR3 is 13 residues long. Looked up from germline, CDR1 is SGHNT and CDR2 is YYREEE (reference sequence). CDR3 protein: CASSLAGNTEAFF. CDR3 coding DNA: TGTGCCAGCAGCTTGGCCGGGAACACTGAAGCTTTCTTT.

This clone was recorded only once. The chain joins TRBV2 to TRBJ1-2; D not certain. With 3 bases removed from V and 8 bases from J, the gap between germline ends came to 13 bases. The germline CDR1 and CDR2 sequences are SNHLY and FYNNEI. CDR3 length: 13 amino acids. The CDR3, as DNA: TGTGCCAGCAGTGACAGCACCTTGGAGGGCTACACCTTC. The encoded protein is CASSDSTLEGYTF.

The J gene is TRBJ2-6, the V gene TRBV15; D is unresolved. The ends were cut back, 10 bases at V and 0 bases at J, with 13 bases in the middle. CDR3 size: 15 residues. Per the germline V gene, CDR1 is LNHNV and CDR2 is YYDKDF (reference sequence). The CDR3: CAISRSNSGANVLTF. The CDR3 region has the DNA TGTGCCATCAGTAGGAGTAACTCTGGGGCCAACGTCCTGACTTTC.

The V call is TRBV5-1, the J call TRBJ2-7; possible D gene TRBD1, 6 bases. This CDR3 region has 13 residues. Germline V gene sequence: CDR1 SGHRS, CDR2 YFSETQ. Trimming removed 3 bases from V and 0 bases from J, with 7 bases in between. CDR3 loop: CASSWDISYEQYF. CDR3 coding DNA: TGCGCCAGCAGCTGGGACATCTCCTACGAGCAGTACTTC.

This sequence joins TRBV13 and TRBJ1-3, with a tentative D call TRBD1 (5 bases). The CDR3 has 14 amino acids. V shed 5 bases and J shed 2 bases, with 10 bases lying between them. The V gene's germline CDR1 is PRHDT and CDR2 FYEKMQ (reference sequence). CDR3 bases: TGTGCCAGCAGCCCTCAGGGTGCTGGAAACACCATATATTTT. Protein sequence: CASSPQGAGNTIYF.

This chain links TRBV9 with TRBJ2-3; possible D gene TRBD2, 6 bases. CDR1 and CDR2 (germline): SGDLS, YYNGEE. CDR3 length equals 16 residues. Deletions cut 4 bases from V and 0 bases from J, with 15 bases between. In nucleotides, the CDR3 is TGTGCCAGCAGCCTCTCCGTGGCGGGAAGCACAGATACGCAGTATTTT. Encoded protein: CASSLSVAGSTDTQYF.

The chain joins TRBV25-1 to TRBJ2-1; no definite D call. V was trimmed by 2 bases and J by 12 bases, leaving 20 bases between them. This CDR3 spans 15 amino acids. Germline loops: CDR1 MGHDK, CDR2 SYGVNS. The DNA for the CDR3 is TGTGCCAGCAGTGAAATAGACTCGCCTAATGATGGGCAGTTCTTC. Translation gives CASSEIDSPNDGQFF.

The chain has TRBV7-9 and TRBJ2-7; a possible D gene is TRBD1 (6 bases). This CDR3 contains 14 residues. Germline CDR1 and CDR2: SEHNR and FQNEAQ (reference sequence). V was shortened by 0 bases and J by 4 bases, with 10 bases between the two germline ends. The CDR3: CASSLAGRGYEQYF. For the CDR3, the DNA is TGTGCCAGCAGCTTAGCGGGCAGGGGTTACGAGCAGTACTTC.

DNA for the CDR3: TGTGCCAGCAGCTTAGGACAGGGCTCCTACGAGCAGTACTTC. Amino acid sequence: CASSLGQGSYEQYF. J is TRBJ2-7 and V is TRBV5-6, with TRBD1 matching 8 bases. The germline V gene encodes CDR1 SGHDT and CDR2 YYEEEE. V was clipped by 2 bases and J by 0 bases; unmatched bases: 1. This CDR3 has 14 residues.